This T cell receptor (beta chain) was captured by sequencing in a study of T cells after yellow fever vaccination. The germline V and J ends were trimmed by 1 base and 5 bases, with 12 bases remaining between them. This CDR3 is 15 amino acids long. Germline lookup yields CDR1 SGHTA and CDR2 FQGNSA. This clonotype was recorded many times. MiXCR, applied by TCRdb to the 5' RACE reads, yields one record per CDR3 protein. The profile covers about 220,000 distinct CDR3 sequences, with 3% to 3.5% appearing a single time and around 3.2% taken by the ten largest. This chain joins TRBV7-2 and TRBJ1-5; the D gene is possibly TRBD1 (5 bases). The sequencing used CD4+ T cells sorted from PBMCs, collected 10 days after the yellow fever booster vaccination. This clonotype was obtained from a man aged 18 to 35 who received the YFV17D yellow fever vaccine. The CDR3 reads CASSLVVGGDQPQHF. The CDR3 nucleotides read TGTGCCAGCAGCTTAGTCGTTGGAGGGGATCAGCCCCAGCATTTT.